The clone carrying this TCR beta chain showed up just a few times. Its antigen remains unknown. The missing CDR3 end, 3 residues past where the read stops, is filled in from the germline J gene. The germline V gene has CDR1 LNHDA and CDR2 SQIVND (reference sequence). The CDR3 spans 15 residues. Trimming pared 4 bases from V and 0 bases from J, leaving 10 bases between. This sample was included in a study of T cell clonality in common variable immunodeficiency. Broader study findings: What drives increased CVID clonality needs T cell subpopulation sequencing. Reportedly, TCR beta sequences from common variable immunodeficiency showed fewer deletions and N-nucleotide insertions. Compared with controls, CVID subjects had fewer shared TCRbeta clones.

Of CVID subjects, about 14 were female and approximately 31 male, mean age roughly 40. Sequencing input was equivalent genomic DNA from CVID and controls. Here immunoSEQ multiplex PCR was the method, and the copy in TCRdb shows in-frame clones only, minus some. The sample presents about 26,000 clones, none singletons. This TCR was recovered from a human donor with common variable immunodeficiency. The sequenced sample consisted of peripheral blood mononuclear cells. The chain carries TRBV19 and TRBJ1-3, with D unclear. The DNA read from the CDR3 is TGTGCCAGTAGTAGACTACAGAACTCTGGAAACACC. Its protein product is CASSRLQNSGNT. The entire CDR3 protein is CASSRLQNSGNTIYF.